A single sample is the source of the 8 T cell receptor beta chains below, sequenced in a study of cytomegalovirus exposure and HLA in healthy donors. Primers included in the PCR were 60 Vbeta and 13 Jbeta primers. Here immunoSEQ multiplex PCR was the method, and the copy in TCRdb shows in-frame clones only, minus some. The sample has about 190,000 clones; more than 65% are singletons. Material for sequencing was PBMCs. Source of these receptors: a man in his forties or fifties in good health and CMV-seropositive.

The chain uses TRBV6-1 and TRBJ2-2; the D gene is possibly TRBD1 (5 bases). Germline V lookup: CDR1 MNHNS, CDR2 SASEGT. This CDR3 has 14 amino acids. Deletions cut 6 bases from V and 2 bases from J, with 10 bases between. The CDR3 DNA is TGTGCCAGCAGGAATGGACAAAACACCGGGGAGCTGTTTTTT. Protein product: CASRNGQNTGELFF.

The chain carries TRBV5-1 and TRBJ2-7; TRBD2 agrees at 10 bases. Germline CDR1 and CDR2: SGHRS and YFSETQ. The CDR3 sequence is 15 residues long. V gave up 3 bases and J gave up 4 bases; unmatched junction bases: 7. As DNA, the CDR3 is TGCGCCAGCAGCTGGCTAGCGGGGGAAGAGTACGAGCAGTACTTC. Translation: CASSWLAGEEYEQYF.

V is TRBV25-1 and J is TRBJ2-2, with D possibly being TRBD1 (6 bases). Between the trimmed V and J ends, which lost 4 bases and 2 bases, there was a span of 11 bases. The CDR3 covers 15 residues. From germline, CDR1 is MGHDK and CDR2 SYGVNS. The CDR3 region is CASSVVGTNTGELFF. In nucleotides, the CDR3 is TGTGCCAGCAGTGTTGTCGGGACAAACACCGGGGAGCTGTTTTTT.

The CDR3 DNA reads as TGTGCCAGCAGTGCAACAGGGGGCAATCAGCCCCAGCATTTT. It encodes CASSATGGNQPQHF. The chain has TRBV9 and TRBJ1-5; 7 nucleotides match TRBD1. V gave up 5 bases and J gave up 2 bases; unmatched junction bases: 4. The CDR3 loop spans 14 amino acids. Germline V CDR1 and CDR2: SGDLS, YYNGEE.

The chain is built from TRBV6-4 and TRBJ2-3, with 13 bases that match TRBD2. The CDR3 length is 15 residues. The V gene's germline CDR1 is MRHNA and CDR2 SNTAGT. V lost 6 bases and J lost 3; bases outside the gene matches: 3. The CDR3 DNA reads TGTGCCAGCAGCTTACTAGCGGGGGGGACAGATACGCAGTATTTT. It yields the protein CASSLLAGGTDTQYF.

J is TRBJ2-5 and V is TRBV1; the listed D gene, TRBD2, was not tested against the DNA. TRBV1 is shown as a pseudogene. This CDR3 has 17 amino acids. CDR3 sequence: CTSSQGTPGLQKETQYF. For the CDR3, the DNA is TGCACCAGCAGCCAAGGAACCCCGGGACTACAAAAAGAGACCCAGTACTTC.

J is TRBJ2-5 and V is TRBV7-8; 7 nucleotides agree with TRBD2. The germline gives CDR1 SGHVS, CDR2 FQNEAQ. With V trimmed by 4 bases and J by 0 bases, 5 bases remained unmatched. The CDR3 contains 15 residues. DNA for the CDR3: TGTGCCAGCAGCTCGGGACTAATAAACCAAGAGACCCAGTACTTC. This codes for CASSSGLINQETQYF.

The chain uses TRBV27 and TRBJ1-2; 7 nucleotides align to TRBD1. The CDR3 is 15 residues long. V was pared by 5 bases and J by 0 bases, with 6 bases of the junction left unmatched. Per the germline V gene, CDR1 is MNHEY and CDR2 is SMNVEV (reference sequence). Here the CDR3 DNA reads TGTGCCAGCAGTCCGATTGGGACAGCTAACTATGGCTACACCTTC. It specifies CASSPIGTANYGYTF.